The 30 T cell receptor beta chains below were found in one sample sequenced in a study of blood T cell repertoires in COVID-19. Sequenced by immunoSEQ multiplex PCR; TCRdb stores in-frame clones only, minus some. The profile shows around 340,000 clones, 75% to 90% of them singletons. Sequenced input: peripheral blood. Source of these receptors: a woman aged 60-75 years with COVID-19, enrolled during active disease.

The chain joins TRBV5-4 to TRBJ2-7; D ambiguous. The CDR3 extends over 14 amino acids. Trimming cost V 2 bases and J 2 bases, with 11 bases left between them. Germline V CDR1 and CDR2: SGHNT, YYREEE (reference sequence). The CDR3 nucleotides read TGTGCCAGCAGCTTAATGGGCTCTCCCTACGAGCAGTACTTC. Translated: CASSLMGSPYEQYF.

This chain connects TRBV6-5 to TRBJ1-4; D ambiguous. Germline values: CDR1 MNHEY, CDR2 SVGAGI. With 4 bases removed from V and 7 bases from J, the gap between germline ends came to 10 bases. CDR3 length: 13 residues. The CDR3 region has the DNA TGTGCCAGCAGTTCGCCGGGTGGTGAAAAACTGTTTTTT. It translates to CASSSPGGEKLFF.

This chain connects TRBV19 to TRBJ2-3; D is possibly TRBD2 (5 bases). The ends were cut back, 7 bases at V and 0 bases at J, with 11 bases in the middle. The CDR3 is 14 amino acids. CDR1 is LNHDA, CDR2 SQIVND, per germline (reference sequence). The CDR3 here is CASKRKTSTDTQYF. For the CDR3, the DNA is TGTGCCAGTAAGCGGAAAACTAGCACAGATACGCAGTATTTT.

The genes are TRBV7-3 and TRBJ2-2, with D unclear. CDR1 is SGHTA and CDR2 is FQGTGA in the germline V gene. Trimming took off 2 bases at V and 1 base at J, with 8 bases between the two ends. This CDR3 comprises 15 residues. For the CDR3, the DNA is TGTGCCAGCAGCTTACAGGCAGGGAACACCGGGGAGCTGTTTTTT. Its translation is CASSLQAGNTGELFF.

This clone was counted once. The chain employs TRBV6-5 and TRBJ1-5; tentative D call: TRBD1 (5 bases). The CDR3 is made up of 13 amino acids. The V gene's germline CDR1 is MNHEY and CDR2 SVGAGI. This CDR3 is CLTGVASNQPQHF. In DNA form, the CDR3 reads TGTTTAACGGGGGTGGCTAGCAATCAGCCCCAGCATTTT.

This clone was found a few times. The chain carries TRBV30 and TRBJ1-2; 9 positions agree with TRBD1. The CDR3 consists of 14 residues. Germline values: CDR1 GTSNPN, CDR2 SVGIG (reference sequence). V shed 0 bases, J shed 8 bases, and the junction held 7 bases outside the gene matches. The CDR3 region has the DNA TGTGCCTGGAGTGTTGGGACAGGGAAAAACGGCTACACCTTC. Amino acid sequence: CAWSVGTGKNGYTF.

J is TRBJ2-3 and V is TRBV5-4, with D maybe TRBD2 (6 bases). This CDR3 has 16 residues. The V gene lost 0 bases and the J gene lost 2 bases, with 13 bases spanning the gap. From germline, CDR1 is SGHNT and CDR2 YYREEE (reference sequence). CDR3 sequence: CASSLGGLPNTDTQYF. In DNA form, the CDR3 reads TGTGCCAGCAGCTTGGGAGGACTACCAAACACAGATACGCAGTATTTT.

The chain joins TRBV6-5 to TRBJ1-4; the match to TRBD1 covers 9 bases. This CDR3 contains 12 residues. J was trimmed by 8 bases and V by 11 bases; bases with no gene match: 6. CDR1 is MNHEY and CDR2 is SVGAGI in the germline V gene. The DNA of the CDR3 is TGTGCCTCCGGACAGGGGCGGGAAAAACTGTTTTTT. Its translation: CASGQGREKLFF.

The J gene is TRBJ2-7, the V gene TRBV5-5; the match to TRBD2 covers 9 bases. Looked up from germline, CDR1 is SGHKS and CDR2 is YYEKEE (reference sequence). The junction had 3 bases not matched to a gene; V was cut back by 0 bases and J by 5 bases. This CDR3 has 14 amino acids. This CDR3 is CASSLVGLANEQYF. The CDR3 bases are TGTGCCAGCAGCTTGGTGGGACTAGCTAACGAGCAGTACTTC.

This rearrangement joins TRBV7-2 to TRBJ1-2; TRBD1 aligns across 7 bases. The V gene's germline CDR1 is SGHTA and CDR2 FQGNSA. This CDR3 is 13 amino acids long. The V and J ends lost 4 bases and 3 bases, in that order; junction bases with no gene match: 2. CDR3 sequence reads: CASSSGTDYGYTF. The CDR3 DNA sequence: TGTGCCAGCAGCTCCGGGACAGACTATGGCTACACCTTC.

The chain joins TRBV6-5 to TRBJ2-3; 12 positions match TRBD2. Trimming cost V 2 bases and J 3 bases; bases outside gene matches: 3. The CDR3 is 16 amino acids. The germline V gene encodes CDR1 MNHEY and CDR2 SVGAGI. DNA for the CDR3: TGTGCCAGCAGTTACAGAGGACTAGCGGGGACAGATACGCAGTATTTT. Translating it yields CASSYRGLAGTDTQYF.

The CDR3 sequence: CASSLEWGAYGYTF. The DNA of the CDR3 is TGTGCCAGCAGCTTGGAATGGGGCGCCTATGGCTACACCTTC. The chain carries TRBV5-4 and TRBJ1-2; TRBD1 might be the D (5 bases). The CDR3 sequence is 14 residues long. V lost 0 bases to trimming and J lost 4 bases, with 10 bases between them. The germline gives CDR1 SGHNT, CDR2 YYREEE (reference sequence).

The V and J genes are TRBV4-3 and TRBJ2-3; TRBD2 agrees at 12 bases. There are 18 residues in the CDR3. Germline V gives CDR1 LGHNA, CDR2 YSLEER. Trimming took 0 bases from V and 2 from J; bases not matched to a gene: 6. The chain's CDR3 is CASSQELAGGPHTDTQYF. Written as DNA, the CDR3 is TGCGCCAGCAGCCAAGAACTAGCGGGGGGACCTCACACAGATACGCAGTATTTT.

This chain joins TRBV27 and TRBJ1-1, with TRBD1 identical over 8 bases. CDR3 length: 13 residues. From germline, CDR1 is MNHEY and CDR2 SMNVEV (reference sequence). Germline trimming cut 5 bases from V and 4 bases from J; bases unmatched to any gene: 3. CDR3 protein: CASSPDRVTEAFF. Written as DNA, the CDR3 is TGTGCCAGCAGTCCGGACAGGGTCACTGAAGCTTTCTTT.

The chain couples TRBV7-6 to TRBJ1-2; perhaps TRBD1 as D (6 bases). This CDR3 has 15 amino acids. Germline-derived CDR1 and CDR2 are SGHVS and FNYEAQ. The ends were cut back, 5 bases at V and 4 bases at J, with 17 bases in the middle. The CDR3 loop reads CASSPRTTGFYGYTF. CDR3 DNA: TGTGCCAGCAGCCCCAGGACCACAGGGTTCTATGGCTACACCTTC.

Worth noting for this clone: Other DNA sequences from this sample encode an identical CDR3 as well. The chain is built from TRBV9 and TRBJ2-7, with D possibly TRBD2 on 7 matching bases. Germline CDR1 is SGDLS and CDR2 is YYNGEE. This CDR3 spans 15 amino acids. V shed 0 bases and J shed 2 bases, with 12 bases lying between them. The chain's CDR3 is CASSVAAGATYEQYF. CDR3 DNA: TGTGCCAGCAGCGTAGCTGCGGGGGCCACCTACGAGCAGTACTTC. Full variable domain (rest looked up from reference TRBV9 and TRBJ2-7): DSGVTQTPKHLITATGQRVTLRCSPRSGDLSVYWYQQSLDQGLQFLIQYYNGEERAKGNILERFSAQQFPDLHSELNLSSLELGDSALYFCASSVAAGATYEQYFGPGTRLTVT.

The chain has TRBV12-3 or TRBV12-4 and TRBJ1-1, with TRBD1 as a possible D gene (6 bases). The germline V and J ends were trimmed by 6 bases and 7 bases, with 15 bases remaining between them. The CDR3 is 13 residues long. For the CDR3, the DNA is TGTGCCAGCAGGGGGATCGGACAGAGTGAAGCTTTCTTT. Translation gives CASRGIGQSEAFF.

The rearrangement joins TRBV7-9 to TRBJ2-6, with D uncertain. Germline V CDR1 and CDR2: SEHNR, FQNEAQ (reference sequence). CDR3 size: 14 residues. Trimming removed 1 base at V and 4 bases at J, with 5 bases between. The CDR3 is CASSLVRGANVLTF. CDR3 bases: TGTGCCAGCAGCTTAGTGAGGGGGGCCAACGTCCTGACTTTC.

There are a few counts of this clone. This CDR3 is CASSFREAAFF. The CDR3 coding sequence is TGTGCCAGCAGCTTCAGGGAGGCGGCTTTCTTT. V usage is TRBV5-5 and J usage is TRBJ1-1; D may be TRBD1 (5 bases). The germline V gene has CDR1 SGHKS and CDR2 YYEKEE (reference sequence). The CDR3 runs to 11 residues. Between the trimmed V and J ends, which lost 2 bases and 11 bases, there was a span of 10 bases.

The chain combines TRBV11-1 with TRBJ2-1; TRBD2 matches at 13 bases. CDR1 is SGHAT, CDR2 FQDESV, per germline (reference sequence). J was trimmed by 8 bases and V by 4 bases; bases with no gene match: 8. The CDR3 totals 16 residues. In DNA form, the CDR3 reads TGTGCCAGCAGCTCCACTAGCGGGGGGGCTGGGGATGAGCAGTTCTTC. This translates into CASSSTSGGAGDEQFF.

The chain uses TRBV7-2 and TRBJ1-6; 8 bases line up with TRBD1. V lost 1 base, J lost 6 bases, and 5 bases stayed unmatched. The CDR3 length is 16 residues. Germline assignment: CDR1 SGHTA and CDR2 FQGNSA. The CDR3 loop reads CASSLEWTGTNSPLHF. The CDR3 DNA reads as TGTGCCAGCAGCTTAGAGTGGACAGGGACTAATTCACCCCTCCACTTT.

This clone was seen just once. The CDR3 loop reads CASSVAGGPQPQHF. The CDR3 DNA sequence: TGTGCCAGCAGCGTAGCGGGAGGGCCTCAGCCCCAGCATTTT. The V gene is TRBV9, the J gene TRBJ1-5; D gene ambiguous. V was clipped by 0 bases and J by 6 bases, with 10 bases between them. There are 14 residues in the CDR3. Germline loops: CDR1 SGDLS, CDR2 YYNGEE.

This sequence joins TRBV3-1 (or the pseudogene TRBV3-2) and TRBJ2-7; 14 bases are shared with TRBD2. Germline loops: CDR1 LGHDT, CDR2 YNNKEL (reference sequence). The J segment lost 6 bases and the V segment lost 4 bases, leaving 11 bases of the junction unmatched. The CDR3 sequence is 17 residues long. CDR3 amino acids: CASSRPDTGTSGGEQYF. Written as DNA, the CDR3 is TGTGCCAGCAGCCGACCCGATACCGGGACTAGCGGGGGCGAGCAGTACTTC.

The chain links TRBV4-3 to TRBJ1-1; possibly TRBD1 for D (5 bases). V was pared by 3 bases and J by 5 bases, with 13 bases between. Germline V gene lookup returns CDR1 LGHNA and CDR2 YSLEER. CDR3 length equals 14 residues. The CDR3 here is CASSHLTVGTEAFF. The CDR3 DNA sequence: TGCGCCAGCAGCCACCTGACAGTTGGTACTGAAGCTTTCTTT.

The rearrangement uses TRBV4-2 and TRBJ1-6, with 7 bases identical to TRBD1. CDR1 and CDR2 (germline): LGHNA, YNFKEQ. Trimming at V came to 6 bases and at J to 8 bases, leaving 16 bases not matched to a gene. CDR3 size: 17 residues. The DNA of the CDR3 is TGTGCCAGCAGTCGAACGAACCCGGGACAGACTTATTCACCCCTCCACTTT. It encodes CASSRTNPGQTYSPLHF.

Turning to this clone: Other DNA sequences in this sample translate to the same CDR3. The V call is TRBV2, the J call TRBJ1-1, with 8 bases lining up with TRBD1. V was pared by 6 bases and J by 1 base, with 1 base of the junction left unmatched. This CDR3 has 13 amino acids. Germline assignment: CDR1 SNHLY and CDR2 FYNNEI. The CDR3 DNA follows: TGTGCCAGCAGCGGACAGGGGAACACTGAAGCTTTCTTT. As protein: CASSGQGNTEAFF.

Here the CDR3 reads CASSSRGGQPQHF. CDR3 sequence (DNA): TGTGCCAGTAGTAGCAGGGGTGGACAGCCCCAGCATTTT. The chain recombines TRBV19 with TRBJ1-5, with a weak D call TRBD1 (6 bases). Germline CDR1 and CDR2: LNHDA and SQIVND (reference sequence). There are 13 residues in the CDR3. V lost 4 bases and J 7 bases, leaving 11 bases between the germline ends.

This clone was detected only once. The chain is built from TRBV4-1 and TRBJ2-3; D is possibly TRBD1 (6 bases). The CDR3 has 16 amino acids. V dropped 4 bases and J dropped 5 bases, with 19 bases sitting between them. Germline CDR1 reads MGHRA; CDR2 reads YSYEKL. CDR3 DNA: TGCGCCAGCAGCCGGATCCCCCCGGGACAAAAAGATACGCAGTATTTT. Translated: CASSRIPPGQKDTQYF.

The J gene is TRBJ2-7, the V gene TRBV6-2 or TRBV6-3, with D possibly matching TRBD1 (6 bases). The germline V and J ends were trimmed by 6 bases and 3 bases, with 21 bases remaining between them. The CDR3 contains 16 residues. The germline V gene encodes CDR1 MNHEY and CDR2 SVGEGT. The CDR3 bases are TGTGCCAGCAGCGGGGACACTTCATTGGTTAGCTACGAGCAGTACTTC. This codes for CASSGDTSLVSYEQYF.

The chain has TRBV9 and TRBJ1-2, with D tentatively TRBD1 (5 bases). CDR1 and CDR2 from the germline V gene are SGDLS and YYNGEE. The CDR3 runs 14 residues. V lost 0 bases and J lost 7, with 13 bases in between. The CDR3 region is CASSVGGGVGGYTF. The CDR3 DNA is TGTGCCAGCAGCGTAGGGGGAGGGGTAGGTGGCTACACCTTC.